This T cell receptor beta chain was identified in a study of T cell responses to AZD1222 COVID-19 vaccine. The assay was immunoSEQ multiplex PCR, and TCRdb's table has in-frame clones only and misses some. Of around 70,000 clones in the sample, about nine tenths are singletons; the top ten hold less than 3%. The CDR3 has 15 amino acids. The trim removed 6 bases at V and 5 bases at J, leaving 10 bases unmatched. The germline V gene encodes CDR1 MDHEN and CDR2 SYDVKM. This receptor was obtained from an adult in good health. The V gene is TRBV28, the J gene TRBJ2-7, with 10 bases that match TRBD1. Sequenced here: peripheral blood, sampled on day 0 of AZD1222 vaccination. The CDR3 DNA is TGTGCCAGCAGACCAGCCCGAGACAGGGGGCACGAGCAGTACTTC. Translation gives CASRPARDRGHEQYF.